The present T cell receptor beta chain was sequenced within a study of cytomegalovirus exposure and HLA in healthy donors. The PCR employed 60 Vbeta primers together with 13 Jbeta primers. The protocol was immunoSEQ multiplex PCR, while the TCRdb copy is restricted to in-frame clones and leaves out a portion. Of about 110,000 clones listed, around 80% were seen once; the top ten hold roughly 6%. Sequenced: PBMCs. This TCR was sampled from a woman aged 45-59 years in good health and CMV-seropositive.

CDR3: CASSLPGRAEAFF. The CDR3 DNA is TGTGCCAGCAGCTTACCAGGGAGGGCTGAAGCTTTCTTT. V gene TRBV7-3 combines with J gene TRBJ1-1; weak D call: TRBD1 (5 bases). From germline, CDR1 is SGHTA and CDR2 FQGTGA. V shed 2 bases and J shed 6 bases, with 10 bases lying between them. The CDR3 consists of 13 residues.